This record covers a single T cell receptor (beta chain). Its target is not known. Trimming at V came to 4 bases and at J to 11 bases, leaving 13 bases not matched to a gene. CDR3 length equals 15 residues. Germline CDR1 is SGHTA and CDR2 is FQGNSA. Sequencing used immunoSEQ multiplex PCR; TCRdb keeps in-frame clones, though not all of them. Altogether 400,000 to 600,000 clones are present, approximately 95% being singletons, with the ten largest covering approximately 0.06%. The source of the sample is a study of shared clonotypes between healthy human individuals. Study details: The donor group consisted of a couple of women and a few men, aged 18 to 49. CD4 naive cells filled three plates per donor, CD4 memory three, CD8 naive two and CD8 memory one. General observations from the study: Only a few donors were included, so the genetic and exposure-history diversity represented was limited. Estimated clonotype richness was generally higher in naive than memory subsets.

The specimen was naive CD4+ T cells sorted from blood. Regarding subset: CD45RA+ positively selected. This chain connects TRBV7-2 to TRBJ1-5; 8 nucleotides align to TRBD1. The receptor was isolated from a woman aged 25-40 years in good health. CDR3 residues: CASSSPGQALSSQHF. In DNA form, the CDR3 reads TGTGCCAGCAGCTCACCGGGACAGGCGCTATCATCCCAGCATTTT.